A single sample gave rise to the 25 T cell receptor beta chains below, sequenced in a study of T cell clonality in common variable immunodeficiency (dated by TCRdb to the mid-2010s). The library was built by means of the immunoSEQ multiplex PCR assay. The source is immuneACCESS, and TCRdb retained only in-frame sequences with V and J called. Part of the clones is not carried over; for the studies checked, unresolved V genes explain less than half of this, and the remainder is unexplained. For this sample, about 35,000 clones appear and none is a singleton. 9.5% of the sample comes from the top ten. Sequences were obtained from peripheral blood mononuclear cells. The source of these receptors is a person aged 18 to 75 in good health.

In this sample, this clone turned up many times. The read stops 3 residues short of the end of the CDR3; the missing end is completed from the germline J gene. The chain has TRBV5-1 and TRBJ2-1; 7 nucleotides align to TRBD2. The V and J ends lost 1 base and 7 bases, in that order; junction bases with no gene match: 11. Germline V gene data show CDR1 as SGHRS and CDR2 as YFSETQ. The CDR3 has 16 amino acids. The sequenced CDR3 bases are TGCGCCAGCAGCTTGCTGGGAGCGGGACTCGGGAATGAG. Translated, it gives CASSLLGAGLGNE. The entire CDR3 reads CASSLLGAGLGNEQFF.

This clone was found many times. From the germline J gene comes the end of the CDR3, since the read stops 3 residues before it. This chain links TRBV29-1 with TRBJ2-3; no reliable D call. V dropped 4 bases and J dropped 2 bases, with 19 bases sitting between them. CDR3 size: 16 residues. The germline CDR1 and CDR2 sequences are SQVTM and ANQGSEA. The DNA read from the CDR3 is TGCAGCGTTGCCGGTGCGTCCTTACGCACCACAGATACG. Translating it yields CSVAGASLRTTDT. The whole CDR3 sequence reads CSVAGASLRTTDTQYF.

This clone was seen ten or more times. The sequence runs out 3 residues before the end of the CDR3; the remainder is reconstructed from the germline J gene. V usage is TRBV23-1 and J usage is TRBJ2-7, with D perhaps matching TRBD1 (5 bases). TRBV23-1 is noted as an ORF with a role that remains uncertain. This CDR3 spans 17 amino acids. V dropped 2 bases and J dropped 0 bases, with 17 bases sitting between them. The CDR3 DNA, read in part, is TGCGCCAGCAGTCAAGATAGCAGGGTATCAGTCTCCTACGAG. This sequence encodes CASSQDSRVSVSYE. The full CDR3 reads CASSQDSRVSVSYEQYF.

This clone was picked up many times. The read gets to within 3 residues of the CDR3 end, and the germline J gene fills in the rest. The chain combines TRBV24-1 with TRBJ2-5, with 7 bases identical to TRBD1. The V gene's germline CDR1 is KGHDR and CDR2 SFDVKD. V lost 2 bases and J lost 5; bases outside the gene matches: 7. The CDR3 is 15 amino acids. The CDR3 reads CATSDWATGAETQYF. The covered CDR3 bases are TGTGCCACCAGTGATTGGGCAACAGGGGCGGAGACC.

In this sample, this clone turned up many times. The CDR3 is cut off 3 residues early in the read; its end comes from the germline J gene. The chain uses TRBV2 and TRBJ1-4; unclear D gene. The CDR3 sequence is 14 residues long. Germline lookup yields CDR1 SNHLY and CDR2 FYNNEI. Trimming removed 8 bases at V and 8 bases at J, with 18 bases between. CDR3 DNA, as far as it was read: TGTGCCAGCTTGGGTGACGGCGGCTTAGAAAAA. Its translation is CASLGDGGLEK. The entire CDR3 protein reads CASLGDGGLEKLFF.

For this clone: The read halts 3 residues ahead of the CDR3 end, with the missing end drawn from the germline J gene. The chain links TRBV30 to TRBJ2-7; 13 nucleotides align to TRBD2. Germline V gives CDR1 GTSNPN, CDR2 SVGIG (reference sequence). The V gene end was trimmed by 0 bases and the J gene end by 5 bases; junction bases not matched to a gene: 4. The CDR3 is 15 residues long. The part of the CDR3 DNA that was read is TGTGCCTGGAGTGTGAGACTAGCGGGAGGAAACGAG. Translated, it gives CAWSVRLAGGNE. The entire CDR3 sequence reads CAWSVRLAGGNEQYF.

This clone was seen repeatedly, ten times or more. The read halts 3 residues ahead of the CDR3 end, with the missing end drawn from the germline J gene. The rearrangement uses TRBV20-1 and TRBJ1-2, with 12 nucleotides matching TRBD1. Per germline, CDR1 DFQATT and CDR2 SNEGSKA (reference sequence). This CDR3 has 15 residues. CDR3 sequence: CSSSGGTGGAGGYTF. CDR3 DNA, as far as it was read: TGCAGTTCCAGCGGCGGGACAGGGGGCGCGGGAGGC.

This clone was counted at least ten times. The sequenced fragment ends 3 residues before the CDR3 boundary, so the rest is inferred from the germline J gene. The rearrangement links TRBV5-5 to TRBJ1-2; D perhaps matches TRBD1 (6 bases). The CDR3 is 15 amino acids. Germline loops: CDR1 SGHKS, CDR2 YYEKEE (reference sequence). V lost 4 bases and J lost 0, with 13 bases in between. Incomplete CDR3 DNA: TGTGCCAGCAGCCCGGGACACTGGCCTAACTATGGC. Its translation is CASSPGHWPNYG. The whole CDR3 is CASSPGHWPNYGYTF.

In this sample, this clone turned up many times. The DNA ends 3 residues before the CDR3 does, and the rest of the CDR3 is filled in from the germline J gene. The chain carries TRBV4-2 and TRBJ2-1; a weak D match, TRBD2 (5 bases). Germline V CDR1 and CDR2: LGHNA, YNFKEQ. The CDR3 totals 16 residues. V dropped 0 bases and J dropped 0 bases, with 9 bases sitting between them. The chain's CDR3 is CASSQDVSGSYNEQFF. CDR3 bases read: TGTGCCAGCAGCCAAGATGTAAGCGGCTCCTACAATGAG.

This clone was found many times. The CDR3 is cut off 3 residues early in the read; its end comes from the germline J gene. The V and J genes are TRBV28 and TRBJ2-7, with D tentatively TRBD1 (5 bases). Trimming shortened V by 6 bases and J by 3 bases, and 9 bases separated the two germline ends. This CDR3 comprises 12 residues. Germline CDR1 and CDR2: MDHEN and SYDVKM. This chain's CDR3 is CASSPGHYEQYF. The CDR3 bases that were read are TGTGCCAGCAGCCCAGGACACTACGAG.

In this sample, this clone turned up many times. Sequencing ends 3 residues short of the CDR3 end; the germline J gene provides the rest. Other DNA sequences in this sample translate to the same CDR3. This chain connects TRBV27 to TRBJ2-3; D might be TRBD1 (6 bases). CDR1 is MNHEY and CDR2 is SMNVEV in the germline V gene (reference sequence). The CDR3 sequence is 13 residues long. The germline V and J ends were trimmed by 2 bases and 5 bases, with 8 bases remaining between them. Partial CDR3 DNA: TGTGCCAGCAGTTTAACAGGGAAAGATACG. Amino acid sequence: CASSLTGKDT. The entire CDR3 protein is CASSLTGKDTQYF.

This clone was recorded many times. Partial CDR3 DNA: TGTGCCAGCAGTCACACCGGGACAGTAGAGACC. Its translation is CASSHTGTVET. The CDR3, in full, reads CASSHTGTVETQYF. The chain uses TRBV7-8 and TRBJ2-5; 7 bases agree with TRBD1. The read ends 3 residues early relative to the CDR3; the germline J gene fills the gap. Trimming at V came to 6 bases and at J to 4 bases, leaving 8 bases not matched to a gene. The length of the CDR3 is 14 residues. CDR1 SGHVS and CDR2 FQNEAQ come from the germline V gene. The full variable domain, with the rest looked up from reference TRBV7-8 and TRBJ2-5, is GAGVSQSPRYKVAKRGQDVALRCDPISGHVSLFWYQQALGQGPEFLTYFQNEAQLDKSGLPSDRFFAERPEGSVSTLKIQRTQQEDSAVYLCASSHTGTVETQYFGPGTRLLVL.

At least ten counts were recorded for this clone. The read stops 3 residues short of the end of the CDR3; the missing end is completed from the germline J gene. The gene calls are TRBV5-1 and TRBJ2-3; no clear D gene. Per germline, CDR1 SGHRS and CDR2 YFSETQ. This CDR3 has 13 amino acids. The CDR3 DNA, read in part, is TGCGCCAGCGGCCGACTGTACCAAGAGACG. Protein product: CASGRLYQET. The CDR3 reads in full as CASGRLYQETQYF.

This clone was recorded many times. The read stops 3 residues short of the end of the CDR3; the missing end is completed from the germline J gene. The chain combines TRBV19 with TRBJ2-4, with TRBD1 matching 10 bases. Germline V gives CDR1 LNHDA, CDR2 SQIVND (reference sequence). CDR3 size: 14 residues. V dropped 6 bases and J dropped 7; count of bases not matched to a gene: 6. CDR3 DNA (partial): TGTGCCAGTAGCCCTCGACAGGGGGCGAACATT. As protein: CASSPRQGANI. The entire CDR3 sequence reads CASSPRQGANIQYF.

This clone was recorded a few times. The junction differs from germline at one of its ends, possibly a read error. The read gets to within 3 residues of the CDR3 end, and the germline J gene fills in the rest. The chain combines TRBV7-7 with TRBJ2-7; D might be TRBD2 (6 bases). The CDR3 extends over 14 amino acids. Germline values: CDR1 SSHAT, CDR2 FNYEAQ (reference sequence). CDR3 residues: CASSSGVADYEQYF. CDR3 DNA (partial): TGTGCTAGCAGTTCGGGGGTAGCGGACTACGAG.

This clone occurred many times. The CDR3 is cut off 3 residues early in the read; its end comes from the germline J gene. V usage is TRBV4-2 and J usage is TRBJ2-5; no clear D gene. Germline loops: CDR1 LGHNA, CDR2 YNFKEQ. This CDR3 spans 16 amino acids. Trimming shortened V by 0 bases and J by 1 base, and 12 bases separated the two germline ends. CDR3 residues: CASSQEAPRAQETQYF. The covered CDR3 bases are TGTGCCAGCAGCCAAGAAGCCCCAAGGGCCCAAGAGACC.

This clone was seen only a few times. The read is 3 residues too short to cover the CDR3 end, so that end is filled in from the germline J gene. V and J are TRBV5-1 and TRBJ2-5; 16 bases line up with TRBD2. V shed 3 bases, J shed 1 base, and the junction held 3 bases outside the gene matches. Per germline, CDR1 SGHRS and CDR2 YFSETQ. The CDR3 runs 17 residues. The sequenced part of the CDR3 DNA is TGCGCCAGCAGCTCGGGACTAGCGGGAGGGGGCCAAGAGACC. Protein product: CASSSGLAGGGQET. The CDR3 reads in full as CASSSGLAGGGQETQYF.

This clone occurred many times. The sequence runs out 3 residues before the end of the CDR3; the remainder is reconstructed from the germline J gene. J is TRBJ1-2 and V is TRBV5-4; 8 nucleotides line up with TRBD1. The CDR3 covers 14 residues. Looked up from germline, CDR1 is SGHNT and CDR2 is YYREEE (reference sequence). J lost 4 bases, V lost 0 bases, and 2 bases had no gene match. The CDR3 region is CASSLEDRAYGYTF. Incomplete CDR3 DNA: TGTGCCAGCAGCTTGGAGGACAGGGCCTATGGC.

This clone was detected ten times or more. The part of the CDR3 DNA that was read is TGTGCCAGCAGCATCTCCGGGACAGGGCTCTACGAG. Translated: CASSISGTGLYE. The CDR3 reads in full as CASSISGTGLYEQYF. V gene TRBV7-9 combines with J gene TRBJ2-7; 9 bases line up with TRBD1. The read comes to an end 3 residues before the CDR3 does, leaving the germline J gene to fill in the end. Germline CDR1 and CDR2: SEHNR and FQNEAQ (reference sequence). The CDR3 runs to 15 residues. Trimming took 5 bases from V and 3 from J; bases not matched to a gene: 8. The full variable domain, rest sourced from reference TRBV7-9 and TRBJ2-7, is DTGVSQNPRHKITKRGQNVTFRCDPISEHNRLYWYRQTLGQGPEFLTYFQNEAQLEKSRLLSDRFSAERPKGSFSTLEIQRTEQGDSAMYLCASSISGTGLYEQYFGPGTRLTVT.

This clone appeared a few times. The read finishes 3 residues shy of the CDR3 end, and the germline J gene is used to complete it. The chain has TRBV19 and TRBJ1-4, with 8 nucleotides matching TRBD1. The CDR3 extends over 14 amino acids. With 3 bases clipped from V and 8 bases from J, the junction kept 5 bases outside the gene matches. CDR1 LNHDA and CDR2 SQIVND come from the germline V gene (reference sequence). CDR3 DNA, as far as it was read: TGTGCCAGTAGTATTGGGACAGGTAACGAAAAA. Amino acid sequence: CASSIGTGNEK. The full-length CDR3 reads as CASSIGTGNEKLFF.

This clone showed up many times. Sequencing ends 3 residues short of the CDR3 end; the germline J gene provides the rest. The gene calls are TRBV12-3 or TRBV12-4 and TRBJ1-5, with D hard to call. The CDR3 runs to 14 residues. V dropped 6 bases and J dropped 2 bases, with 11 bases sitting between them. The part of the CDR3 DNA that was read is TGTGCCAGCAGGGAGGGTTTAGGCAATCAGCCC. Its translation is CASREGLGNQP. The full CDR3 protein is CASREGLGNQPQHF.

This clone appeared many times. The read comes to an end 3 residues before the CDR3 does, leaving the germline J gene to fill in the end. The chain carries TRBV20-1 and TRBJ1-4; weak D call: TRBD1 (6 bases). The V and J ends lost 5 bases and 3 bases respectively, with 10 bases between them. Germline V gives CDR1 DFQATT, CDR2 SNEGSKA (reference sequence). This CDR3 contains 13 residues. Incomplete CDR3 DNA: TGCAGTGCTCACAGGGTCTCTAATGAAAAA. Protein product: CSAHRVSNEK. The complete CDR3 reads CSAHRVSNEKLFF.

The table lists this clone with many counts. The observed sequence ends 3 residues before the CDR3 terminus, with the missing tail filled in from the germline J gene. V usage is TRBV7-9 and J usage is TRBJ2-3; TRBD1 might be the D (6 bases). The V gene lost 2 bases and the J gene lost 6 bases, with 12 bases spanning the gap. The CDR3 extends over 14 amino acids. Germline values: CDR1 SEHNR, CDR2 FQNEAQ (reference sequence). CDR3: CASSLSGGADTQYF. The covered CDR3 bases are TGTGCCAGCAGCTTAAGTGGGGGCGCCGATACG.

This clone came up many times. The part of the CDR3 DNA that was read is TGTGCCAGCAGTGAAATGGGACTAGCGGGTCGAAATGAG. It yields the protein CASSEMGLAGRNE. The full CDR3 reads CASSEMGLAGRNEQFF. The V call is TRBV6-1, the J call TRBJ2-1; 12 bases line up with TRBD2. The read stops 3 residues short of the end of the CDR3; the missing end is completed from the germline J gene. Losses at the gene ends were 2 bases for V and 7 bases for J; bases not matched to a gene: 6. The germline V gene encodes CDR1 MNHNS and CDR2 SASEGT. This CDR3 is 16 amino acids long.

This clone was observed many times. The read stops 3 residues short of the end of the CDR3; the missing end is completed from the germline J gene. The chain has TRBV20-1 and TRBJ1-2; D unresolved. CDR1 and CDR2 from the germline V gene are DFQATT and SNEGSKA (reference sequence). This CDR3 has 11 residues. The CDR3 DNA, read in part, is TGCAGTGCTAGTCAATTGCGGGGC. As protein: CSASQLRG. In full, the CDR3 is CSASQLRGYTF.